The rows below give T cell receptor beta chains drawn from one sample of a study of post-analysis software for immune sequencing data. TCRdb re-called the PCR reads through MiXCR, storing one row per CDR3 protein. The sample consists of about 540,000 distinct CDR3 sequences, roughly 34% of them appearing once. The sequenced sample consisted of blood. These receptors were taken from a girl aged 2 to 17 with multiple sclerosis. Both conserved end residues are part of each CDR3. Each record gives: J gene, V gene, D gene, clone size, CDR3 DNA, CDR3 protein. A D gene is named only where the DNA matches it firmly. A clone size is listed for some rows: how often the clone was seen (once, few, many), or a class if it is expanded.

TRBJ2-1	TRBV3-1	TRBD2	-	TGTGCCAGCAGCCCGGGACTAGCGGGGGTCTCCTACAATGAGCAGTTCTTC	CASSPGLAGVSYNEQFF
TRBJ1-2	TRBV20-1	-	-	TGCAGTGCTAGAAGCGGGGTTGGCTACACCTTC	CSARSGVGYTF
TRBJ2-5	TRBV11-2	TRBD1	-	TGTGCCAGCAGTCATAATGGGGGCAGGGGGCTGGAGACCCAGTACTTC	CASSHNGGRGLETQYF
TRBJ1-6	TRBV28	-	-	TGTGCCAGCAGTTTAGGCCGGTTCGGGGACACTAATTCACCCCTCCACTTT	CASSLGRFGDTNSPLHF
TRBJ2-3	TRBV7-6	-	-	TGTGCCAGCGGCAGGGGATGGGGCACAGATACGCAGTATTTT	CASGRGWGTDTQYF
TRBJ2-3	TRBV5-4	TRBD2	-	TGTGCCAGCCTTTGGCGGGGGGACGCAGATACGCAGTATTTT	CASLWRGDADTQYF
TRBJ1-2	TRBV6-1	-	-	TGTGCCAGCAGGCCCTTGGGTACTACAGGCTACACCTTC	CASRPLGTTGYTF
TRBJ1-1	TRBV20-1	-	-	TGCAGTGCTAGAGGGGACCTTGAAGCTTTCTTT	CSARGDLEAFF
TRBJ2-1	TRBV20-1	-	-	TGCAGTGCTAGGGCCCCGGGCCTAGTTTCTTCTGAGCAGTTCTTC	CSARAPGLVSSEQFF
TRBJ1-1	TRBV6-1	-	few	TGTGCCAGCAGTCACCCGGGGAACACTGAAGCTTTCTTT	CASSHPGNTEAFF
TRBJ1-2	TRBV5-1	-	few	TGCGCCAGCAGCTTAGGAGGGGAAGACTATGGCTACACCTTC	CASSLGGEDYGYTF
TRBJ2-7	TRBV5-1	-	few	TGCGCCAGCAGCTTGGACGCCAGCTCCTCCCACGAGCAGTACTTC	CASSLDASSSHEQYF
TRBJ2-4	TRBV18	TRBD1	-	TGTGCCAGCTCACACACCGCCGGGACAGGAGCCAAAAACATTCAGTACTTC	CASSHTAGTGAKNIQYF
TRBJ2-3	TRBV4-2	-	many	TGTGCCAGCAGCCGCCCCGGGGCAGATACGCAGTATTTT	CASSRPGADTQYF